This TCR beta chain was identified in a study of blood T cell repertoires in COVID-19. Study context: PBMCs, B-cell-depleted T cells, or T cells were the source of the cDNA or gDNA that made up the material.

Source study methods: Estimated nucleated cell counts came from reference gene primer amplification. Produced via immunoSEQ multiplex PCR; TCRdb's table is partial and in-frame only. Clonal size and the V and J genes are those of that table, whereas D and trimming came from the DNA. Of around 300,000 clones listed, nearly 90% were seen once; the top ten hold 3.5% to 4.5%. J lost 8 bases, V lost 5 bases, and 7 bases had no gene match. There are 13 residues in the CDR3. Living in 24 US areas, the participants were between roughly 18 and 90 years of age. This sequence originates from a woman under 30 with acute COVID-19. The V call is TRBV12-3 or TRBV12-4, the J call TRBJ1-2, with TRBD1 matching over 8 bases. Sequencing was done on a sample of PBMCs or T cells enriched from blood (not recorded which). The CDR3 DNA sequence: TGTGCCAGCAGTCACCAGGGGGCGGGCGGCTACACCTTC. This codes for CASSHQGAGGYTF.